This T cell receptor (beta chain) is drawn from a study of T-cell memory formation after mild COVID-19. Study-level points and caveats: Day 15 to 85 contractors were CD4/CD8 balanced; later expanders leaned CD4+.

The CDR3 runs 13 residues. V was trimmed by 5 bases and J by 8 bases, leaving 13 bases between them. Germline V gene sequence: CDR1 SGHVS, CDR2 FQNEAQ. This clonotype was seen more than once but under ten times. The antigen remains unidentified. Via MiXCR, TCRdb re-called the 5' RACE reads, giving one row per CDR3 protein. The sample contains some 310,000 distinct CDR3 sequences, less than 25% of which appear only once. The gene calls are TRBV7-8 and TRBJ2-1; D ambiguous. The source of this sequence is a man between 18 and 35 years old who had mild COVID-19 (a few samples of this study predate the infection). Cell type and time point are not known. The sequenced material came from PBMCs or a T cell subset sorted from them (not recorded which). The CDR3 reads CASSPRLVDEQFF. CDR3 sequence (DNA): TGTGCCAGCAGCCCCAGACTCGTGGATGAGCAGTTCTTC. The variable domain in full, completed from reference TRBV7-8 and TRBJ2-1, reads GAGVSQSPRYKVAKRGQDVALRCDPISGHVSLFWYQQALGQGPEFLTYFQNEAQLDKSGLPSDRFFAERPEGSVSTLKIQRTQQEDSAVYLCASSPRLVDEQFFGPGTRLTVL.